Reported below is one TCR beta chain. The clone's antigen remains unknown. Base quality data are lacking; no much larger clone is found one base away. From a lookup of the germline V gene (reference sequence), CDR1 and CDR2 are LNHDA and SQIVND. V sheds 7 bases and J sheds 5 bases, leaving 18 bases between their ends. The cysteine opens and the phenylalanine closes a CDR3 of 14 amino acids. Solely the CDR3 DNA is kept, with 42 bases framed from the first base. Enrolling through a virtual design, the prospective study's participants ranged in age from about 18 to 100 years and lived across more than 20 United States geographic areas. To assign participants to cohorts, the prospective study relied on clinical history that participants themselves reported in a screening survey and a study questionnaire. Recovered participants in ImmuneRACE Cohort 3 were defined as having two consecutive negative NP/OP PCR tests, clearance from a healthcare professional, or resolution of symptoms. In the prospective study, mobile phlebotomists collected whole blood, serum and a nasopharyngeal or oropharyngeal swab from each participant. Prospective study participants could optionally give additional blood draws and questionnaires over an approximately 2-month period. Before DNA extraction, blood samples from the prospective study were shipped at room temperature or frozen.

TCRbeta CDR3 regions were amplified from genomic DNA using the immunoSEQ Assay, a bias-controlled multiplex PCR. The original methods were these. The number of nucleated cells in each sample was estimated from the amplification of reference gene primers within the assay. To quantify the absolute abundance of each unique TCRbeta CDR3 rearrangement, sequence reads were collapsed and filtered. For each sample, productive Simpson clonality was calculated as the square root of Simpson's diversity index over productive rearrangements. Not all clones reach the TCRdb copy of this immuneACCESS table, which keeps in-frame sequences only. Checked studies attribute under half of the gap to unresolved V genes and leave the rest unexplained. Clone size and V and J calls were adopted from that table, with D and trimming inferred from the DNA. In this sample the table shows over 150,000 clones, approximately 89% of which occur a single time. The top ten clonotypes cover 6.2% of the sample.

This record comes from a study of blood T cell repertoires in COVID-19 (dated by TCRdb to 2018 to 2020). In terms of the full investigation: Collaborator samples came from the United States, Italy and Spain and covered acute and convalescent phases of COVID-19. The material from the prospective study consisted of cDNA or gDNA derived from T cells, B-cell-depleted T cells, or PBMCs. Subjects who had been exposed to COVID-19, were actively infected with it, or had recovered from it provided the deeply sampled blood TCRbeta repertoires that made up the dataset. A freely available public database, intended as a resource for researchers studying the immune response to SARS-CoV-2, is where the repertoires were released. Samples came from the ongoing ImmuneRACE study (first 160 participants) plus 1,254 subjects from 6 global collaborators. Sample metadata almost always included a de-identified subject ID, COVID-19 status, age in years and sex. Where available, HLA class I and class II types were taken from metadata supplied by the sample provider and were not determined by assay-based typing.

The research as a whole found: Clinical and demographic metadata were provided uncurated, with the amount varying by source and participant.

The sequence links TRBV19 to TRBJ2-7, and possibly TRBD2, on 5 matching bases. The receptor comes from a middle-aged man who had recovered from COVID-19. The sequenced sample was PBMCs or T cells enriched from blood (not recorded which). The CDR3 protein: CASTTGRETDEQYF. The DNA reads as follows: TGTGCCAGTACTACGGGAAGGGAAACGGACGAGCAGTACTTC.